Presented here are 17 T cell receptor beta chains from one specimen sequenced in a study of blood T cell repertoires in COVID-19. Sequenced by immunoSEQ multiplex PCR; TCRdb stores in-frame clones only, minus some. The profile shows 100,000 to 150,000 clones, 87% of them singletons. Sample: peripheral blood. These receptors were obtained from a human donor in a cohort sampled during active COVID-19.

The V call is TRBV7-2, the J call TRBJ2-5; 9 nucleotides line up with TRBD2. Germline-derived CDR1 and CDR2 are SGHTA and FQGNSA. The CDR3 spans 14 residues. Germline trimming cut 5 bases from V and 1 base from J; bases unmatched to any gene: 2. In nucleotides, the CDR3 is TGTGCCAGCAGCCTGGGACTAGCCCAAGAGACCCAGTACTTC. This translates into CASSLGLAQETQYF.

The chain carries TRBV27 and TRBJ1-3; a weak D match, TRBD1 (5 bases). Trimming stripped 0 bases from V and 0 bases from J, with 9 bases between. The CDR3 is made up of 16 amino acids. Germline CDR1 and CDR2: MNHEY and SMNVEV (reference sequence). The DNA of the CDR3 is TGTGCCAGCAGTTTATCGGGGGGGAGCTCTGGAAACACCATATATTTT. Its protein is CASSLSGGSSGNTIYF.

CDR3 residues: CASNRDTGELFF. The CDR3 nucleotides read TGTGCCAGCAATCGGGACACCGGGGAGCTGTTTTTT. The chain is built from TRBV12-3 or TRBV12-4 and TRBJ2-2; D is unclear. Trimming shortened V by 7 bases and J by 3 bases, and 6 bases separated the two germline ends. This CDR3 region has 12 residues.

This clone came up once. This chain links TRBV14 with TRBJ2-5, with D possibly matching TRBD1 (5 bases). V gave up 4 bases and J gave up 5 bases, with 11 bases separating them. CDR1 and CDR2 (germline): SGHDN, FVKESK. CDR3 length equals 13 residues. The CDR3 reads CASSPVGAETQYF. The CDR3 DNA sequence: TGTGCCAGCAGCCCCGTAGGGGCGGAGACCCAGTACTTC.

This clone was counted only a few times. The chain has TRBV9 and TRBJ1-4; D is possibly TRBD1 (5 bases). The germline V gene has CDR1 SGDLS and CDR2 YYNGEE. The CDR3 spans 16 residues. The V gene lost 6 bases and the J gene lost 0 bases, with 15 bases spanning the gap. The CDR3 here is CASNPDEGATNEKLFF. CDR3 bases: TGTGCCAGCAACCCGGACGAAGGGGCAACTAATGAAAAACTGTTTTTT. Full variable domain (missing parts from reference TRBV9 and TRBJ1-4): DSGVTQTPKHLITATGQRVTLRCSPRSGDLSVYWYQQSLDQGLQFLIQYYNGEERAKGNILERFSAQQFPDLHSELNLSSLELGDSALYFCASNPDEGATNEKLFFGSGTQLSVL.

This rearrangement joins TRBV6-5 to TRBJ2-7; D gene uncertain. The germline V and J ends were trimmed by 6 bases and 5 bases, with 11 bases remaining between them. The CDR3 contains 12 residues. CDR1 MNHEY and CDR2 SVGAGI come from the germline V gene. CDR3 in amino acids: CASSPRYDEQYF. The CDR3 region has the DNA TGTGCCAGCAGCCCCCGGTACGACGAGCAGTACTTC.

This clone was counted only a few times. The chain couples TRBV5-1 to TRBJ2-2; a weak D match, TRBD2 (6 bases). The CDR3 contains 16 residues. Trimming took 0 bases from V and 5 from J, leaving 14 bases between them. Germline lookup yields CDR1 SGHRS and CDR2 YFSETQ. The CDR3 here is CASSLDGTGGTGELFF. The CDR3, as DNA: TGCGCCAGCAGCTTGGACGGTACTGGGGGGACCGGGGAGCTGTTTTTT.

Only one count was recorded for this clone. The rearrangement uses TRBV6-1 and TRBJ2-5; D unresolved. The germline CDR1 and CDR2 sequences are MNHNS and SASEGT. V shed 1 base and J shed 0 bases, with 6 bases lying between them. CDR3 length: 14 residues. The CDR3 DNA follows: TGTGCCAGCAGTGAAGGGCTCAACCAAGAGACCCAGTACTTC. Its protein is CASSEGLNQETQYF.

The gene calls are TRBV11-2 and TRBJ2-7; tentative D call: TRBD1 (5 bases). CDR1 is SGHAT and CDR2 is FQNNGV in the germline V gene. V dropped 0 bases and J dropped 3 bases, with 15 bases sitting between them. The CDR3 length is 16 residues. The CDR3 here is CASSLDLPGMGYEQYF. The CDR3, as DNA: TGTGCCAGCAGCTTAGATCTTCCAGGGATGGGCTACGAGCAGTACTTC.

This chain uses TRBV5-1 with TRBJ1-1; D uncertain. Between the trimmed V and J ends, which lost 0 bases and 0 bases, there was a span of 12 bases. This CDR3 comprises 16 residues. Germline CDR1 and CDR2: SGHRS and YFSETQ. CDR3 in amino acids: CASSLAGGGVNTEAFF. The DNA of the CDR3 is TGCGCCAGCAGCTTGGCGGGCGGAGGAGTGAACACTGAAGCTTTCTTT.

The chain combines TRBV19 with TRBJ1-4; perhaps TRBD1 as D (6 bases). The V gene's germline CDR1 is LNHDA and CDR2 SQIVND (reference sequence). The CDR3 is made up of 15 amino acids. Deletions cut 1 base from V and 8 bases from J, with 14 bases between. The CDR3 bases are TGTGCCAGTAGTATAGTGGGGGGGGCCAAGGAAAAACTGTTTTTT. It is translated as CASSIVGGAKEKLFF.

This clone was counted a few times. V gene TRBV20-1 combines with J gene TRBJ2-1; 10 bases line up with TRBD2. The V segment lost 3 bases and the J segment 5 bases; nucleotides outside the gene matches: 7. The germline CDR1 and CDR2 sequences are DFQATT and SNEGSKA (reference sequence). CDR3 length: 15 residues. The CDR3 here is CSASLLAGKHNEQFF. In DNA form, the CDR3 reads TGCAGTGCTAGTCTACTAGCGGGAAAACACAATGAGCAGTTCTTC.

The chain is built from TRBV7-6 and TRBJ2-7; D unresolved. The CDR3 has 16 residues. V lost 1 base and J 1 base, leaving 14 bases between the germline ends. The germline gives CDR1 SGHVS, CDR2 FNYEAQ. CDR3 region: CASSLGPEYNSYEQYF. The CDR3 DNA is TGTGCCAGCAGCTTAGGCCCTGAGTATAATTCCTACGAGCAGTACTTC.

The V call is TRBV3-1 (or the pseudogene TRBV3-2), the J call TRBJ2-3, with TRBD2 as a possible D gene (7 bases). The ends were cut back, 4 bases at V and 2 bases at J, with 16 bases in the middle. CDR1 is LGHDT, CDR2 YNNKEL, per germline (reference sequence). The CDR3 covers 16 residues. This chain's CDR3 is CASSPRGAGATDTQYF. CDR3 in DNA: TGTGCCAGCAGCCCCAGAGGTGCGGGGGCCACAGATACGCAGTATTTT.

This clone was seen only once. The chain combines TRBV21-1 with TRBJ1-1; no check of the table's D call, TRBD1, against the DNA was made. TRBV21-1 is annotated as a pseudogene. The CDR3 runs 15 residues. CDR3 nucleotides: TGTGCCAGCAGCAAAGCGGGACAGACTTGGACTGAAGCTTTCTTT. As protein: CASSKAGQTWTEAFF.

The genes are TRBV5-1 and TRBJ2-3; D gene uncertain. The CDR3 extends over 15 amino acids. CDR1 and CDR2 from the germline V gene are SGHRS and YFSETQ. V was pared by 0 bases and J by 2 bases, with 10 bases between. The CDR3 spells CASSLENSLTDTQYF. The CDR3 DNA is TGCGCCAGCAGCTTGGAAAACTCTCTCACAGATACGCAGTATTTT.

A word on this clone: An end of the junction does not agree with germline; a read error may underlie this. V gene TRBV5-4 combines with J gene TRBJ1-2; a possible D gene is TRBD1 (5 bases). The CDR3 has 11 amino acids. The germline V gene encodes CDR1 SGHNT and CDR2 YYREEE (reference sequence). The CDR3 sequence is CASSTTRVTLF. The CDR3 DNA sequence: TGTGCCAGCAGCACCACCAGGGTAACCCTCTTC.